Below, 10 T cell receptor beta chains from the same sample are listed, as sequenced in a study of shared clonotypes between healthy human individuals. Generated by immunoSEQ multiplex PCR, the TCRdb table keeps only in-frame clones and is missing some. The data show millions of clones, 85% to 95% seen once. The sequenced material came from naive CD4+ T cells sorted from blood. The sample's subset: CD45RA+ positively selected. These receptors all come from a man aged 18 to 29 in good health.

The sample holds a few counts of this clone. The same CDR3 arises from other DNA sequences in this sample as well. The J gene is TRBJ2-3, the V gene TRBV18, with D unresolved. The CDR3 totals 13 residues. V dropped 0 bases and J dropped 3 bases, with 4 bases sitting between them. Germline values: CDR1 KGHSH, CDR2 LQKENI. DNA of the CDR3: TGTGCCAGCTCACCACCGGTTACAGATACGCAGTATTTT. Its translation is CASSPPVTDTQYF.

This clone was recorded only once. The chain employs TRBV5-4 and TRBJ2-5, with D unclear. The germline V gene has CDR1 SGHNT and CDR2 YYREEE (reference sequence). CDR3 size: 15 residues. Trimming cost V 4 bases and J 2 bases, with 15 bases left between them. The CDR3 DNA reads TGTGCCAGCAGCAATCCGCAGGCCCTTCAAGAGACCCAGTACTTC. Its translation is CASSNPQALQETQYF.

The V call is TRBV2, the J call TRBJ1-1; D is unresolved. Germline CDR1 reads SNHLY; CDR2 reads FYNNEI. V shed 4 bases and J shed 1 base, with 7 bases lying between them. The CDR3 consists of 13 residues. Written as DNA, the CDR3 is TGTGCCAGCAGTGGATATACGAACACTGAAGCTTTCTTT. Protein product: CASSGYTNTEAFF.

The rearrangement uses TRBV10-2 and TRBJ2-1, with D uncertain. Trimming removed 2 bases at V and 6 bases at J, with 11 bases between. CDR3 length equals 14 residues. The germline gives CDR1 WSHSY, CDR2 SAAADI. The CDR3 nucleotides read TGCGCCAGCAGTGAGGGATCTCCGCCCAATGAGCAGTTCTTC. Its translation: CASSEGSPPNEQFF.

The chain couples TRBV7-2 to TRBJ2-5; TRBD2 might be the D (5 bases). Per the germline V gene, CDR1 is SGHTA and CDR2 is FQGNSA. The length of the CDR3 is 14 residues. Trimming pared 5 bases from V and 5 bases from J, leaving 15 bases between. The CDR3 reads CASSAPGYRETQYF. The CDR3 coding sequence is TGTGCCAGCAGCGCTCCGGGGTACCGTGAGACCCAGTACTTC.

The gene calls are TRBV6-5 and TRBJ2-5; 8 positions agree with TRBD2. After removal of 7 bases from V and 5 bases from J, the junction contained 9 bases not matched to a gene. Germline V lookup: CDR1 MNHEY, CDR2 SVGAGI. This CDR3 region has 14 residues. CDR3: CASTRRLASETQYF. The CDR3 nucleotides are TGTGCCAGCACTCGCCGACTAGCGTCCGAGACCCAGTACTTC.

This chain links TRBV11-2 with TRBJ2-1; D is uncertain. V lost 1 base and J 9 bases, leaving 10 bases between the germline ends. The CDR3 length is 13 residues. Germline values: CDR1 SGHAT, CDR2 FQNNGV. CDR3 nucleotide sequence: TGTGCCAGCAGCTTAGTCCCTCCTGGTGAGCAGTTCTTC. Its protein product is CASSLVPPGEQFF.

Here the CDR3 reads CASRRQNNQPQHF. The CDR3 DNA sequence: TGTGCCAGCCGTCGACAGAACAATCAGCCCCAGCATTTT. The V call is TRBV6-6, the J call TRBJ1-5; a weak D match, TRBD1 (5 bases). The CDR3 is 13 residues long. CDR1 is MNHNY, CDR2 SVGAGI, per germline (reference sequence). V was pared by 8 bases and J by 3 bases, with 11 bases between.

This rearrangement joins TRBV5-4 to TRBJ2-2; TRBD2 matches at 12 bases. The CDR3 runs to 17 residues. Germline values: CDR1 SGHNT, CDR2 YYREEE (reference sequence). V gave up 2 bases and J gave up 4 bases; unmatched junction bases: 6. CDR3 DNA: TGTGCCAGCAGCTTTCCTAGCGGGGGGGCCCTCACCGGGGAGCTGTTTTTT. Translation: CASSFPSGGALTGELFF.

Of note for this clone: Additional DNA sequences in this sample encode the identical CDR3. CDR3 nucleotide sequence: TGTGCCAGCAGAGGTACAGCGAACACCGGGGAGCTGTTTTTT. This encodes CASRGTANTGELFF. This rearrangement joins TRBV6-5 to TRBJ2-2; D gene ambiguous. The germline V gene has CDR1 MNHEY and CDR2 SVGAGI. Trimming pared 6 bases from V and 0 bases from J, leaving 8 bases between. The CDR3 spans 14 residues.